This TCR beta chain was sequenced during a study of shared clonotypes between healthy human individuals. Study overall: Each donor had three CD4 naive, three CD4 memory, two CD8 naive and one CD8 memory plate.

Memory CD4+ cells were the fraction left after CD45RA+ naive selection. CDR3 length equals 13 residues. With V trimmed by 11 bases and J by 1 base, 4 bases remained unmatched. Germline CDR1 MDHEN, CDR2 SYDVKM. The run depth of the assay was deep. TCRdb keeps only in-frame clones here, not all; method: immunoSEQ multiplex PCR. The sample holds over a million clones, approximately 98% seen once. The chain uses TRBV28 and TRBJ2-2; 7 bases are a match to TRBD2. The sample comprised naive CD4+ T cells sorted from blood. Subset denoted: CD45RA+ positively selected. The receptor was derived from a man aged 30-40 years in good health. CDR3 sequence: CAGSSGNTGELFF. The CDR3 coding sequence is TGTGCCGGATCTAGCGGGAACACCGGGGAGCTGTTTTTT.